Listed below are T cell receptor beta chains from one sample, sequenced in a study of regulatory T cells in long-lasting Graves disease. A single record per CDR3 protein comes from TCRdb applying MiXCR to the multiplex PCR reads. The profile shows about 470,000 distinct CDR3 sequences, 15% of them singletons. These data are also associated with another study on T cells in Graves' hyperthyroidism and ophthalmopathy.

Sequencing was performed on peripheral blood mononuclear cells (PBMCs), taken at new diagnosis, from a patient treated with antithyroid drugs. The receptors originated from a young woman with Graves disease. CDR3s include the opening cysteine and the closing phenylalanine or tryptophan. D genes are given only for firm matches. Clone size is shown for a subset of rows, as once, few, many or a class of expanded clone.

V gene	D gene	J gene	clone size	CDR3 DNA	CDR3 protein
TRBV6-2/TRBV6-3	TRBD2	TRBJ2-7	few	TGTGCCAGCTTTAGCGGGAGGGGGCCCCCCCGGAACGAGCAGTACTTC	CASFSGRGPPRNEQYF
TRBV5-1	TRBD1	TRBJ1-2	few	TGCGCCAGCAGCCCGGACAGGCCCGTCTATGGCTACACCTTC	CASSPDRPVYGYTF
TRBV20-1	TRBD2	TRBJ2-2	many	TGCAGTGCTAGGAAGGGACTAGCGGGAGGAGGGACCGGGGAGCTGTTTTTT	CSARKGLAGGGTGELFF
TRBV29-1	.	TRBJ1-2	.	TGCAGCGCCAAGGTAGTCGGGGGCTATGGCTACACCTTC	CSAKVVGGYGYTF
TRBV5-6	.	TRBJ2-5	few	TGTGCCAGCAGCTTGACTCTACTCACCGGGACTCCCGAGACCCAGTACTTC	CASSLTLLTGTPETQYF
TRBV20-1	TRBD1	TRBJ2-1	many	TGCAGTGCTACTACCCTTCTAGGGACAGACCTATACAATGAGCAGTTCTTC	CSATTLLGTDLYNEQFF
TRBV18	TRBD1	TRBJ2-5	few	TGTGCCAGCTCACCGCAGACAGGGTGGGAGACCCAGTACTTC	CASSPQTGWETQYF
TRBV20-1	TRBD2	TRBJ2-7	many	TGCAGTGCGGCTATCCTAGCGGGAGGGCCCAACGAGCAGTACTTC	CSAAILAGGPNEQYF
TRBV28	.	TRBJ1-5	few	TGTGCCAGCGTTATTGGAATTCAGCCCCAGCATTTT	CASVIGIQPQHF
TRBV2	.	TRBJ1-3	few	TGTGCCGGGGCCGGGGACTCTGGAAACACCATATATTTT	CAGAGDSGNTIYF
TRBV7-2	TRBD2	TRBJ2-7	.	TGTGCCAGCAGCTTATCGTCTAGCGGGAGATCCTACGAGCAGTACTTC	CASSLSSSGRSYEQYF
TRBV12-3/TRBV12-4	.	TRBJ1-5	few	TGTGCCAGCAGTTTAGCGGGGCATCAGCCCCAGCATTTT	CASSLAGHQPQHF
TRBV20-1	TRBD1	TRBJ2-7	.	TGCAGTGCTAGTTTGGGGACAGGGGGCATCAACGAGCAGTACTTC	CSASLGTGGINEQYF
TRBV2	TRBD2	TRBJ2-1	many	TGTGCCAGCAAGGAACTAGCGGGAGCCAATGAGCAGTTCTTC	CASKELAGANEQFF
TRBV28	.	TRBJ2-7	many	TGTGCCAGCAGTGCAGGGTCTGACTACGAGCAGTACTTC	CASSAGSDYEQYF
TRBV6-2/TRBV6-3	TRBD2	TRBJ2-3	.	TGTGCCAGCAGTTACGGGACTAGCGGGAGCTCCCCCCCCGGCACAGATACGCAGTATTTT	CASSYGTSGSSPPGTDTQYF
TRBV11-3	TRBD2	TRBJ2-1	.	TGTGCCAGCAGCTTAGGAAGCGGGAGAGGATTGGATGAGCAGTTCTTC	CASSLGSGRGLDEQFF
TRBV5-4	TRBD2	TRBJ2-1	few	TGTGCCAGCAGCTTGTGGGGTGGGGGGGGTGAGCAGTTCTTC	CASSLWGGGGEQFF
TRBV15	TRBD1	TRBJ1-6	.	TGTGCCACCAGCGGACAAACTCCGGGACAGAGCTCCTATAATTCACCCCTCCACTTT	CATSGQTPGQSSYNSPLHF
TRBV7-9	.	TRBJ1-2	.	TGTGCCAGCAGCCGGCGGGACGGCCAAAACTATGGCTACACCTTC	CASSRRDGQNYGYTF
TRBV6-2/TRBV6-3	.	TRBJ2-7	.	TGTGCCAGCAGTTACTCCCAGGTCAGTTCCTACGAGCAGTACTTC	CASSYSQVSSYEQYF
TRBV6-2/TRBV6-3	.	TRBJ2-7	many	TGTGCCAGCAGAACAATTGGGTACAACTCCTACGAGCAGTACTTC	CASRTIGYNSYEQYF
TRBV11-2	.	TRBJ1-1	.	TGTGCCAGCAGCTCGCAGACAGTTTTTTCTGAAGCTTTCTTT	CASSSQTVFSEAFF
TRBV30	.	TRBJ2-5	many	TGTGCCTGGAGTGAGGGGGAGACCCAGTACTTC	CAWSEGETQYF
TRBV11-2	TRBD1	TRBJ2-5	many	TGTGCCAGCAGTCGTGGCGACAGGGGGATCCAAGAGACCCAGTACTTC	CASSRGDRGIQETQYF
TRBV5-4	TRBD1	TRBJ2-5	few	TGTGCCAGCAGCTTGATGGACAGGGGGTACCAAGAGACCCAGTACTTC	CASSLMDRGYQETQYF
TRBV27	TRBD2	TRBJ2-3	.	TGTGCCAGCAGCACCGGACTAGCGGGAGATACGCAGTATTTT	CASSTGLAGDTQYF
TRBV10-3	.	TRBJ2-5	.	TGTGCCATCAGTGGCAGGGCTATCCAAGAGACCCAGTACTTC	CAISGRAIQETQYF
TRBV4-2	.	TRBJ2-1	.	TGTGCCAGCGGCTTCCCTGAGCAGTTCTTC	CASGFPEQFF
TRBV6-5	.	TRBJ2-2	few	TGTGCCAGCAGTTACTTTACGAACACCGGGGAGCTGTTTTTT	CASSYFTNTGELFF
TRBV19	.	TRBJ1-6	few	TGTGCCAGTAGTATGGTGAGAGGTTCGCCGGGGGATTCACCCCTCCACTTT	CASSMVRGSPGDSPLHF
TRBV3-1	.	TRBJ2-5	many	TGTGCCAGCAGCCAAGACCCCCCCCAAAAAGAGACCCAGTACTTC	CASSQDPPQKETQYF
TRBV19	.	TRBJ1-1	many	TGTGCCAGTAGTTCACAGGAGCCCCAAGTCGAAGCTTTCTTT	CASSSQEPQVEAFF
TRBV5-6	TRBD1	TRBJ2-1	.	TGTGCCACAACAGGCGGGACAGGTGAGCAGTTCTTC	CATTGGTGEQFF
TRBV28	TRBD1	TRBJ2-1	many	TGTGCCAGCAGCCACAGGGGGCCAAATGAGCAGTTCTTC	CASSHRGPNEQFF